These T cell receptor beta chains were read from a single sample in a study of T cells after yellow fever vaccination. TCRdb ran MiXCR on the 5' RACE reads and lists one entry per CDR3 protein. The sample yields around 320,000 distinct CDR3 sequences, under 9% seen once. The material sequenced was CD4+ T cells sorted from PBMCs, taken 5 days after the yellow fever booster vaccination. These receptors were obtained from a man aged 18-30 years who received the YFV17D yellow fever vaccine. Each CDR3 is given with its conserved first and last residue. Each record gives: CDR3 protein, CDR3 DNA, clone size, CDR3 length, D gene, J gene, V gene. A D gene is named only where the DNA matches it firmly. Not all rows give a size; the values are once, few, many and, for expanded clones, a class.

CDR3 protein: CASQDPRQGGTGELFF
CDR3 DNA: TGTGCCAGCCAAGACCCCCGCCAGGGAGGCACCGGGGAGCTGTTTTTT
clone size: .
CDR3 length: 16
D gene: .
J gene: TRBJ2-2
V gene: TRBV25-1

CDR3 protein: CASSPRGYEQYF
CDR3 DNA: TGCGCCAGCAGCCCTCGGGGATACGAGCAGTACTTC
clone size: many
CDR3 length: 12
D gene: .
J gene: TRBJ2-7
V gene: TRBV5-1

CDR3 protein: CASTRAGSEAFF
CDR3 DNA: TGTGCCAGCACCCGGGCGGGGAGCGAAGCTTTCTTT
clone size: .
CDR3 length: 12
D gene: .
J gene: TRBJ1-1
V gene: TRBV12-3/TRBV12-4

CDR3 protein: CASSSPGLAGGSSYEQYF
CDR3 DNA: TGTGCCAGCAGCTCACCGGGACTAGCGGGGGGTAGCTCCTACGAGCAGTACTTC
clone size: .
CDR3 length: 18
D gene: TRBD2
J gene: TRBJ2-7
V gene: TRBV7-3

CDR3 protein: CASSPIAGVGKTQYF
CDR3 DNA: TGTGCCAGCAGCCCGATCGCGGGGGTCGGTAAGACCCAGTACTTC
clone size: .
CDR3 length: 15
D gene: TRBD2
J gene: TRBJ2-5
V gene: TRBV6-6

CDR3 protein: CASSQGLANDEQFF
CDR3 DNA: TGTGCCAGCAGCCAGGGACTAGCGAACGATGAGCAGTTCTTC
clone size: few
CDR3 length: 14
D gene: TRBD2
J gene: TRBJ2-1
V gene: TRBV11-2

CDR3 protein: CASRWEGNQPQHF
CDR3 DNA: TGTGCCAGCAGGTGGGAGGGCAATCAGCCCCAGCATTTT
clone size: few
CDR3 length: 13
D gene: .
J gene: TRBJ1-5
V gene: TRBV12-3/TRBV12-4

CDR3 protein: CASSQSGPSFF
CDR3 DNA: TGTGCCAGCAGCCAAAGCGGGCCATCTTTCTTT
clone size: few
CDR3 length: 11
D gene: .
J gene: TRBJ1-1
V gene: TRBV7-9

CDR3 protein: CASTSDPHTEAFF
CDR3 DNA: TGTGCCAGCACCTCGGACCCGCACACTGAAGCTTTCTTT
clone size: .
CDR3 length: 13
D gene: .
J gene: TRBJ1-1
V gene: TRBV5-5

CDR3 protein: CASSPRGATDEQFF
CDR3 DNA: TGTGCCAGCAGTCCCCGAGGGGCGACCGATGAGCAGTTCTTC
clone size: few
CDR3 length: 14
D gene: .
J gene: TRBJ2-1
V gene: TRBV12-3/TRBV12-4

CDR3 protein: CSVEEQPLRYTF
CDR3 DNA: TGCAGCGTTGAAGAACAGCCCCTGCGCTACACCTTC
clone size: many
CDR3 length: 12
D gene: .
J gene: TRBJ1-2
V gene: TRBV29-1

CDR3 protein: CSASPLLGSDTQYF
CDR3 DNA: TGCAGTGCTAGTCCCCTCCTCGGCAGTGATACGCAGTATTTT
clone size: .
CDR3 length: 14
D gene: .
J gene: TRBJ2-3
V gene: TRBV20-1

CDR3 protein: CASRFTGTANTGELFF
CDR3 DNA: TGTGCCAGCAGATTCACCGGGACAGCGAACACCGGGGAGCTGTTTTTT
clone size: many
CDR3 length: 16
D gene: TRBD1
J gene: TRBJ2-2
V gene: TRBV3-1

CDR3 protein: CAWITPGPGSGNTIYF
CDR3 DNA: TGTGCCTGGATTACCCCGGGGCCTGGCTCTGGAAACACCATATATTTT
clone size: few
CDR3 length: 16
D gene: .
J gene: TRBJ1-3
V gene: TRBV30

CDR3 protein: CASSPTSGELETQYF
CDR3 DNA: TGCGCCAGCAGCCCGACTAGCGGGGAGTTGGAGACCCAGTACTTC
clone size: .
CDR3 length: 15
D gene: TRBD2
J gene: TRBJ2-5
V gene: TRBV5-1

CDR3 protein: CASSLSGRSSYNEQFF
CDR3 DNA: TGTGCCAGCAGCCTTAGCGGAAGGAGCTCCTACAATGAGCAGTTCTTC
clone size: few
CDR3 length: 16
D gene: .
J gene: TRBJ2-1
V gene: TRBV7-2

CDR3 protein: CATGLGTGVNGYTF
CDR3 DNA: TGTGCCACCGGACTCGGGACAGGGGTTAATGGCTACACCTTC
clone size: many
CDR3 length: 14
D gene: TRBD1
J gene: TRBJ1-2
V gene: TRBV11-2

CDR3 protein: CSARTVPTEAFF
CDR3 DNA: TGCAGTGCGCGGACAGTTCCGACTGAAGCTTTCTTT
clone size: .
CDR3 length: 12
D gene: .
J gene: TRBJ1-1
V gene: TRBV20-1

CDR3 protein: CASSPSTGPGTEAFF
CDR3 DNA: TGTGCCAGCTCACCGTCGACAGGGCCGGGGACTGAAGCTTTCTTT
clone size: .
CDR3 length: 15
D gene: TRBD1
J gene: TRBJ1-1
V gene: TRBV18

CDR3 protein: CASSLSLGTVKPADEKLFF
CDR3 DNA: TGTGCCAGCAGTTTATCCCTCGGGACAGTAAAACCTGCAGACGAAAAACTGTTTTTT
clone size: .
CDR3 length: 19
D gene: TRBD1
J gene: TRBJ1-4
V gene: TRBV27

CDR3 protein: CASSEAGIGSPLHF
CDR3 DNA: TGTGCCAGCAGTGAAGCAGGGATAGGTTCACCCCTCCACTTT
clone size: few
CDR3 length: 14
D gene: .
J gene: TRBJ1-6
V gene: TRBV6-1

CDR3 protein: CASSYRVNTEAFF
CDR3 DNA: TGTGCCAGCAGCTACAGGGTTAACACTGAAGCTTTCTTT
clone size: many
CDR3 length: 13
D gene: .
J gene: TRBJ1-1
V gene: TRBV6-5

CDR3 protein: CASSPRGQIQETQYF
CDR3 DNA: TGTGCCAGCAGCCCGCGGGGACAGATCCAAGAGACCCAGTACTTC
clone size: .
CDR3 length: 15
D gene: .
J gene: TRBJ2-5
V gene: TRBV9

CDR3 protein: CASTSGGAGTQYF
CDR3 DNA: TGTGCCAGCACTAGCGGGGGGGCGGGTACGCAGTATTTT
clone size: .
CDR3 length: 13
D gene: TRBD2
J gene: TRBJ2-3
V gene: TRBV6-1

CDR3 protein: CASSYPQAPLGETQYF
CDR3 DNA: TGTGCCAGCAGTTACCCTCAGGCCCCCTTGGGGGAGACCCAGTACTTC
clone size: .
CDR3 length: 16
D gene: .
J gene: TRBJ2-5
V gene: TRBV6-6

CDR3 protein: CASSLVAGVELFF
CDR3 DNA: TGTGCCAGCAGTTTAGTAGCAGGGGTTGAGCTGTTTTTT
clone size: .
CDR3 length: 13
D gene: .
J gene: TRBJ2-2
V gene: TRBV27

CDR3 protein: CASSFLRGQGEAFF
CDR3 DNA: TGTGCCAGCAGCTTCCTCAGGGGGCAAGGTGAAGCTTTCTTT
clone size: .
CDR3 length: 14
D gene: TRBD1
J gene: TRBJ1-1
V gene: TRBV11-1

CDR3 protein: CSARPPRTLAPLHF
CDR3 DNA: TGCAGCGCCCGACCTCCACGAACCCTTGCACCCCTCCACTTT
clone size: many
CDR3 length: 14
D gene: .
J gene: TRBJ1-6
V gene: TRBV20-1